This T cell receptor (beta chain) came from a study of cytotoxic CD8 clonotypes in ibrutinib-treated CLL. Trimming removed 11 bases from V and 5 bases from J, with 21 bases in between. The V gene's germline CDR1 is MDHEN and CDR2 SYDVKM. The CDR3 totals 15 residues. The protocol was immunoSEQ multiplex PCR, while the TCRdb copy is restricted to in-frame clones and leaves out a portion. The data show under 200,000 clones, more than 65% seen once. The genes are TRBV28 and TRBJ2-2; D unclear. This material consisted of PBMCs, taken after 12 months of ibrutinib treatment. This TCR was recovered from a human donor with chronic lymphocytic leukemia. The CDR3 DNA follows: TGTGCCTCCTTGGGATATAGCTTTGGAACCGGGGAGCTGTTTTTT. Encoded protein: CASLGYSFGTGELFF.